This T cell receptor (beta chain) emerged from a study of shared clonotypes between healthy human individuals. Overall study: Researchers assigned three CD4 naive, three CD4 memory, two CD8 naive and one CD8 memory plate to each donor.

In the authors' methods: Because ImmunoSEQ provided only junction sequences with no quality scores, the filtering differed. Profiled with immunoSEQ multiplex PCR; TCRdb holds only in-frame clones, not every one. Clonal size and the V and J genes are those of that table, whereas D and trimming came from the DNA. The sample holds millions of clones, approximately 94% seen once. This clone was picked up one time. The target antigen is unknown. Trimming cost V 4 bases and J 6 bases, with 19 bases left between them. The germline CDR1 and CDR2 sequences are LNHNV and YYDKDF (reference sequence). The CDR3 covers 16 residues. Overall study findings and caveats: Researchers found naive subsets generally carried larger estimated richness than memory subsets. The study found lower generation probabilities in non-shared clonotypes than in those shared by all four donors.

Sequencing input: naive CD4+ T cells sorted from blood. Subset specified: CD45RA+ positively selected. The rearrangement joins TRBV15 to TRBJ2-1, with D perhaps being TRBD1 or TRBD2 (5 bases each). The source is a man younger than 35 in good health. The CDR3 loop reads CATSTNFLVGTNEQFF. For the CDR3, the DNA is TGTGCCACCAGCACGAACTTCCTAGTTGGGACCAATGAGCAGTTCTTC.